Below, one T cell receptor (beta chain) is given with its context. Antigen unknown. These data originate in a study of CD8+ T cells in alopecia areata. Treatment here: oral pan-JAK inhibitor, 5-10 mg twice daily. Investigators isolated RNA and reverse transcribed it into cDNA to act as the sequencing template. Profiled with immunoSEQ multiplex PCR; TCRdb holds only in-frame clones, not every one. The table records roughly 99,000 clones, roughly 84% of them present only once. Study-wide results and caveats: Scalp clonality and expanded CD8+ clones among the top 100 fell significantly with tofacitinib. It was less clear whether patients shared TCRs than it was in mice, possibly because of HLA.

This specimen was CD8+ T cells sorted from blood, taken at week 24, from a patient treated with tofacitinib. The clonotype comes from a human donor with alopecia areata.

The CDR3 loop is CASSPARGGNEQFF. The CDR3, as DNA: TGTGCCAGCAGCCCCGCCCGAGGGGGCAATGAGCAGTTCTTC. This sequence joins TRBV7-9 and TRBJ2-1, with D possibly being TRBD1 (6 bases). Germline CDR1 and CDR2: SEHNR and FQNEAQ (reference sequence). The CDR3 is made up of 14 amino acids. V lost 5 bases and J 6 bases, leaving 14 bases between the germline ends.